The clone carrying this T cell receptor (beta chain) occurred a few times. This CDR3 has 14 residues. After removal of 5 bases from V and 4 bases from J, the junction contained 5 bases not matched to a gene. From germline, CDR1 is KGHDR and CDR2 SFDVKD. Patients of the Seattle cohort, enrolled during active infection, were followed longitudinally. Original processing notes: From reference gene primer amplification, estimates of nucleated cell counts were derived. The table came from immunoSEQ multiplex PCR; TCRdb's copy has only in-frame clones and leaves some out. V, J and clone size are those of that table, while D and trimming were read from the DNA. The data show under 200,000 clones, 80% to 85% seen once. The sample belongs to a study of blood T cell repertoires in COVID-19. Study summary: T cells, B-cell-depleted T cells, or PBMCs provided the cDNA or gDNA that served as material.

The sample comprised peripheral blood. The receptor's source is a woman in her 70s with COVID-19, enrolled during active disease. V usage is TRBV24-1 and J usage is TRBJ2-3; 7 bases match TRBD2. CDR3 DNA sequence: TGTGCCACCAGTGGTCGCGCGGGGGCAGATACGCAGTATTTT. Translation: CATSGRAGADTQYF.